This T cell receptor beta chain was recorded in a study of shared clonotypes between healthy human individuals. Trimming removed 0 bases at V and 4 bases at J, with 9 bases between. The CDR3 is made up of 14 amino acids. Germline values: CDR1 MNHEY, CDR2 SVGAGI. Several immunoSEQ plates held equal portions of the genomic DNA taken from each subset. The repertoire was sequenced with immunoSEQ multiplex PCR; TCRdb's copy has only in-frame clones and lacks some. The profile shows roughly 700,000 clones, roughly 70% of them singletons. Overall study results and limits: Generation probabilities were higher for clonotypes shared across all four sorted-subset donors than for unshared ones. In this cohort, only blood was sampled, and tissue repertoires likely differ.

Comments on this clone: As yet, its antigen is unknown.

This rearrangement joins TRBV6-5 to TRBJ1-2; tentatively, D is TRBD1 (5 bases). This receptor was identified in a woman aged 25-40 years in good health. The sample taken for sequencing was memory CD4+ T cells sorted from blood. Regarding subset: CD45RA-negative fraction. CDR3 in DNA: TGTGCCAGCAGTTACTCTACAGGAACCTATGGCTACACCTTC. It codes for CASSYSTGTYGYTF.